The 7 T cell receptor beta chains listed next were all sequenced from one sample in a study of cytomegalovirus exposure and HLA in healthy donors. With 60 Vbeta and 13 Jbeta primers, the PCR was carried out. Generated by immunoSEQ multiplex PCR, the TCRdb table keeps only in-frame clones and is missing some. The sample includes roughly 120,000 clones, 60% to 80% of them seen just once. Material for sequencing was PBMCs. The receptors were sampled from a woman aged 25 to 39 in good health and CMV-seropositive.

The chain recombines TRBV6-5 with TRBJ2-7; the match to TRBD2 covers 7 bases. Losses at the gene ends were 6 bases for V and 1 base for J; bases not matched to a gene: 9. Germline V gene data show CDR1 as MNHEY and CDR2 as SVGAGI. This CDR3 has 15 residues. The DNA of the CDR3 is TGTGCCAGCAGGCGGGGGAGCGGCGGGTCCTACGAGCAGTACTTC. Protein: CASRRGSGGSYEQYF.

The CDR3 region has the DNA TGTGCCAGCAGTGAAGCGCCGGGACTAGCGGGGGCCAGCTCCTACGAGCAGTACTTC. Its protein is CASSEAPGLAGASSYEQYF. The chain is built from TRBV6-1 and TRBJ2-7; TRBD2 matches at 14 bases. Germline V lookup: CDR1 MNHNS, CDR2 SASEGT. The CDR3 length is 19 residues. The V segment lost 0 bases and the J segment 0 bases; nucleotides outside the gene matches: 7.

This clone was recorded a few times. The chain uses TRBV2 and TRBJ2-1, with TRBD1 as a possible D gene (6 bases). This CDR3 has 15 residues. V was shortened by 3 bases and J by 4 bases, with 13 bases between the two germline ends. Germline CDR1 SNHLY, CDR2 FYNNEI. The CDR3 coding sequence is TGTGCCAGCAGTGAGGAGTCAGGGGCTTACAATGAGCAGTTCTTC. Its translation: CASSEESGAYNEQFF.

The CDR3 loop reads CASSLGINYGYTF. CDR3 in DNA: TGTGCCAGCAGTTTAGGCATTAACTATGGCTACACCTTC. The chain is built from TRBV27 and TRBJ1-2; D remains ambiguous. From germline, CDR1 is MNHEY and CDR2 SMNVEV (reference sequence). V lost 2 bases and J 1 base, leaving 5 bases between the germline ends. CDR3 size: 13 residues.

With regard to this clone: The sample has other DNA sequences that encode this CDR3 too. V is TRBV7-9 and J is TRBJ1-1, with D perhaps TRBD1 (5 bases). Germline values: CDR1 SEHNR, CDR2 FQNEAQ (reference sequence). V gave up 0 bases and J gave up 5 bases, with 10 bases separating them. The CDR3 extends over 14 amino acids. The CDR3, as DNA: TGTGCCAGCAGCTTAGCGCTGGGGGGGACTGAAGCTTTCTTT. Its protein product is CASSLALGGTEAFF. The variable domain in full, with the rest retrieved from reference TRBV7-9 and TRBJ1-1, is DTGVSQNPRHKITKRGQNVTFRCDPISEHNRLYWYRQTLGQGPEFLTYFQNEAQLEKSRLLSDRFSAERPKGSFSTLEIQRTEQGDSAMYLCASSLALGGTEAFFGQGTRLTVV.

The V call is TRBV10-3, the J call TRBJ2-3, with 10 bases matching TRBD2. This CDR3 spans 17 amino acids. Germline V gene sequence: CDR1 ENHRY, CDR2 SYGVKD. V was pared by 3 bases and J by 1 base, with 7 bases of the junction left unmatched. CDR3 in amino acids: CAISEPPLAGGTDTQYF. Written as DNA, the CDR3 is TGTGCCATCAGTGAACCCCCCCTAGCGGGAGGCACAGATACGCAGTATTTT.

This chain uses TRBV4-1 with TRBJ1-4; D may be TRBD1 (5 bases). The CDR3 has 13 residues. Trimming pared 4 bases from V and 7 bases from J, leaving 10 bases between. Germline V CDR1 and CDR2: MGHRA, YSYEKL. The CDR3, as DNA: TGCGCCAGCAGCCTAGGGACTGTTGAAAAACTGTTTTTT. Translating gives CASSLGTVEKLFF.